One TCR beta chain is described in this entry. The source of the sample is a study of high-grade serous ovarian cancer treatment subgroups. Sequencing used immunoSEQ multiplex PCR; TCRdb keeps in-frame clones, though not all of them. Of roughly 20,000 clones in the sample, around 72% were seen once. The tumor samples were collected prior to definitive surgery or chemotherapy. The sample was tumor tissue. The origin of this receptor is a human donor with high-grade serous ovarian cancer.

The CDR3 spells CASSSWDAGDYGYTF. The CDR3 coding sequence is TGTGCCAGCAGCTCCTGGGACGCGGGTGACTATGGCTACACCTTC. The chain links TRBV11-2 to TRBJ1-2; maybe TRBD1 (5 bases). CDR1 and CDR2 (germline): SGHAT, FQNNGV. The CDR3 runs 15 residues. V gave up 4 bases and J gave up 3 bases, with 15 bases separating them. The variable domain in full, completed from reference TRBV11-2 and TRBJ1-2, reads EAGVAQSPRYKIIEKRQSVAFWCNPISGHATLYWYQQILGQGPKLLIQFQNNGVVDDSQLPKDRFSAERLKGVDSTLKIQPAKLEDSAVYLCASSSWDAGDYGYTFGSGTRLTVV.